This is a list of T cell receptor beta chains from one sample in a study of response to subunit inactivated influenza vaccine. TCRdb used MiXCR to reprocess the RT-PCR reads, holding one entry per CDR3 protein. The table shows more than 450,000 distinct CDR3 sequences, with 7.6% occurring only once. This sample comprised PBMCs from blood, obtained 23 months after vaccination. The receptors shown here come from a man between 50 and 69 years old who received an inactivated influenza vaccine. Both conserved end residues are trimmed from each CDR3.

TRBJ2-7,TRBV4-1,ASSPVGRVKTYEQY
TRBJ1-4,TRBV30,AWSANRGVGKLF
TRBJ2-3,TRBV12-3/TRBV12-4,ASSLLLAGVNTQY
TRBJ1-3,TRBV7-2,ASSLVITGNTIY
TRBJ2-1,TRBV12-3/TRBV12-4,ASSLGAGGVNEQF
TRBJ2-1,TRBV12-3/TRBV12-4,ASTYLAGRNNEQF
TRBJ2-1,TRBV2,ATGTSGLNEQF
TRBJ1-4,TRBV12-3/TRBV12-4,ASSLQTGGVFSEKLF
TRBJ2-3,TRBV4-3,ASSQLGQGGDTQY
TRBJ1-1,TRBV10-3,AISVNVGVTEAF
TRBJ1-5,TRBV20-1,SARGASWGNQPQH
TRBJ2-1,TRBV14,ASSQLLDRASEQF
TRBJ1-2,TRBV28,ASSFESAYGYT
TRBJ2-6,TRBV12-3/TRBV12-4,ASTPGGANVLT
TRBJ2-3,TRBV11-2,ASSSPREGWGYTDTQY
TRBJ1-3,TRBV27,ASSWDRAGGNTIY
TRBJ2-2,TRBV11-2,ASSLGARTGGNTGELF
TRBJ1-3,TRBV15,ATSPVVSSGNTIY
TRBJ2-1,TRBV2,ASSDSSSNEQF
TRBJ2-7,TRBV7-8,ASSFSRNGRGYYEQY
TRBJ2-5,TRBV20-1,SATIGQGGETQY
TRBJ2-1,TRBV12-3/TRBV12-4,ASSLYNHNEQF
TRBJ2-7,TRBV27,ASSVGTGGWYEQY
TRBJ1-1,TRBV27,ASSLFLSDIGGTEAF
TRBJ1-1,TRBV7-9,ASSLAWGQGTNTEAF